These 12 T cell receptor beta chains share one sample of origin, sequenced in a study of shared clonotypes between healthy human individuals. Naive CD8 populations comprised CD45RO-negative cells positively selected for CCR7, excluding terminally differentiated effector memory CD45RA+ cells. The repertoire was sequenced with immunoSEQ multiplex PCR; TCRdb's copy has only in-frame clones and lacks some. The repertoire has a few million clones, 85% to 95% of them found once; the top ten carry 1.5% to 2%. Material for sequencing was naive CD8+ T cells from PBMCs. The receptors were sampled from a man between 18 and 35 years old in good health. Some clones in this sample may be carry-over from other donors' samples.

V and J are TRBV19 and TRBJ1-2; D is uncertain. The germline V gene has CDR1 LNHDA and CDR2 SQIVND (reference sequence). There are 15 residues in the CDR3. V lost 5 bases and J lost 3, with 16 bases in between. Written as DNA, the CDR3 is TGTGCCAGTAGTTTGCCTTTGGGTAGAGACTATGGCTACACCTTC. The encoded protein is CASSLPLGRDYGYTF.

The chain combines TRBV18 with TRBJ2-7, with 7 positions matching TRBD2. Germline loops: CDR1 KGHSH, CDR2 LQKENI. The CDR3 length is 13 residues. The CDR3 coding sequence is TGTGCGTGCTCGGGCGGGAGAAACTACGAGCAGTACTTC. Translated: CACSGGRNYEQYF.

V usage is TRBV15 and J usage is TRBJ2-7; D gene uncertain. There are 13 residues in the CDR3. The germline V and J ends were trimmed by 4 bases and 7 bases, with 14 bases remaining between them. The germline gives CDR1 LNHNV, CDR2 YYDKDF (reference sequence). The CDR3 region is CATSKRPLGEQYF. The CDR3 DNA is TGTGCCACCAGCAAACGGCCCCTGGGTGAGCAGTACTTC.

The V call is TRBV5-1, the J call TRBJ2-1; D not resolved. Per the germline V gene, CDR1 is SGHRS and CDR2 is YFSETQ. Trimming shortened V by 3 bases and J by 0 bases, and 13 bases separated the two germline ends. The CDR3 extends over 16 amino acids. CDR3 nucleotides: TGCGCCAGCAGCTGGGTTTCCCTCAGCTCCTACAATGAGCAGTTCTTC. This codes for CASSWVSLSSYNEQFF. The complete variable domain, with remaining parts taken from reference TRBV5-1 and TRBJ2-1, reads KAGVTQTPRYLIKTRGQQVTLSCSPISGHRSVSWYQQTPGQGLQFLFEYFSETQRNKGNFPGRFSGRQFSNSRSEMNVSTLELGDSALYLCASSWVSLSSYNEQFFGPGTRLTVL.

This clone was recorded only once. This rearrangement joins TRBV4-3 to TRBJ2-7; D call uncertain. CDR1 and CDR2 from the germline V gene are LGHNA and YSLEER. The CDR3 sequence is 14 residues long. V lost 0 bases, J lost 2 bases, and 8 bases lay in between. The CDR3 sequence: CASSQERHTYEQYF. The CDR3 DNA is TGCGCCAGCAGCCAAGAACGCCACACCTACGAGCAGTACTTC.

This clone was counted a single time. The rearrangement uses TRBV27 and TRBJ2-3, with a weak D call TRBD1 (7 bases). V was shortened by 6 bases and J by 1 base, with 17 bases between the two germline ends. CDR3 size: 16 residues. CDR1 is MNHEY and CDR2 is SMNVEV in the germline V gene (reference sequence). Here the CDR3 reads CASSRSRGVGTDTQYF. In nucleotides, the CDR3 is TGTGCCAGCAGCCGCTCCAGGGGGGTAGGCACAGATACGCAGTATTTT.

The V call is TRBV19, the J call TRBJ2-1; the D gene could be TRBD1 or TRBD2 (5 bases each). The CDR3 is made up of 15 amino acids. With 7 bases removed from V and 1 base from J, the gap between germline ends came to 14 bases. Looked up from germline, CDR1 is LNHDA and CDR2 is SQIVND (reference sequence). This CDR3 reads CASTGMAGSYNEQFF. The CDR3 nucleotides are TGTGCCAGTACCGGGATGGCAGGGTCCTACAATGAGCAGTTCTTC.

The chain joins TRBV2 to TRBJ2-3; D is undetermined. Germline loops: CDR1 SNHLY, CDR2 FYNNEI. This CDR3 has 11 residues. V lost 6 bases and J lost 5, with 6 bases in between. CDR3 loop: CASSPQDTQYF. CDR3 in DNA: TGTGCCAGCAGCCCGCAAGATACGCAGTATTTT.

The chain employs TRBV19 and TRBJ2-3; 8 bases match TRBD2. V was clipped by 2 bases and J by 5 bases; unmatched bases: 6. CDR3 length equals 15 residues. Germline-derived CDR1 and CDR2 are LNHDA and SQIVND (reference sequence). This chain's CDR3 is CASSISSGRGDTQYF. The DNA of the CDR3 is TGTGCCAGTAGTATATCAAGCGGGAGAGGAGATACGCAGTATTTT. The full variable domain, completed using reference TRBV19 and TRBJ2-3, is DGGITQSPKYLFRKEGQNVTLSCEQNLNHDAMYWYRQDPGQGLRLIYYSQIVNDFQKGDIAEGYSVSREKKESFPLTVTSAQKNPTAFYLCASSISSGRGDTQYFGPGTRLTVL.

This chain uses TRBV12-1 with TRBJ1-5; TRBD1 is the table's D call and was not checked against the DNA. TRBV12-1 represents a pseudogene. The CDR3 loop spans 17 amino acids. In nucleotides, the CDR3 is TGTGCCAGCAGCTCTCCAAAGTATGGGGCAAGCAATCAGCCCCAGCATTTT. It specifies CASSSPKYGASNQPQHF.

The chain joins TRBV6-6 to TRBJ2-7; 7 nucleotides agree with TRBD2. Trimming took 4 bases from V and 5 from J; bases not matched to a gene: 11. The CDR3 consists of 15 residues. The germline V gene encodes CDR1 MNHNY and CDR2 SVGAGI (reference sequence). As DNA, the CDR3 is TGTGCCAGCAGTTCCCTAGACTGGGGGAGGGACGAGCAGTACTTC. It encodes CASSSLDWGRDEQYF.

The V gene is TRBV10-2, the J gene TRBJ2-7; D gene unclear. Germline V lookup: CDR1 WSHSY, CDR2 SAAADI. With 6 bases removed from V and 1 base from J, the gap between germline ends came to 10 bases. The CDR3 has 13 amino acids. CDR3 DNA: TGCGCCAGCAGATCGGAGCGATCCTACGAGCAGTACTTC. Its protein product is CASRSERSYEQYF.